This T cell receptor (beta chain) was retrieved from a study of blood T cells in healthy people across ages (dated by TCRdb to between 2014 and 2017). Notes on the research overall: In model experiments, roughly one uniquely barcoded TCR beta cDNA molecule per two T cells was captured by template switching. Two additional independent replicas of 1 million unique cDNA reads from the same blood draw were analyzed for two donors (one aged 18 to 29 and one aged 80 or older). To avoid experimental bias, donors of different ages were randomly spread across the sequencing lanes. To track age-related changes in TCR beta repertoire diversity, the study relied on deep sequencing normalized with unique cDNA molecular identifiers. The donors were split into four age groups: young (average 16 years), middle-aged (roughly 39), aged (roughly 68) and long-lived (approximately 80). The paper's findings and limits, for the study overall: Observed TCR beta diversity per million T cells fell roughly linearly with age, and a significant reduction was already apparent by age about 38. There was a strong correlation between observed TCR beta diversity and the percentage of naive T cells measured by flow cytometry. Compared with the aged group, the long-lived group had more naive CD4+ T cells, fewer expanded clones and increased TCR diversity, suggesting age selection. Donor CMV infection status was unknown, potentially confounding age-related changes in expanded clonotypes. Estimates of total diversity based on one million sequenced T cells were regarded as lower bounds and as underestimates. Because profiling used bulk unsorted PBMCs, naive and antigen-experienced compartments could not be compared conclusively.

In regard to this clonotype: The antigen it recognizes is unknown. Nothing much larger sits one base from this clone, and base qualities are not available.

Preparation of the library involved 5' RACE. The run used an Illumina HiSeq 2500. A second roughly 6 to 12 cycle PCR used a sample-barcoded 5' primer and a J-beta primer mix. A unique molecular identifier was introduced onto each TCR beta cDNA molecule by a template-switch 5' adaptor carrying 12 random nucleotides. Each sample yielded at least 3 million CDR3-containing paired-end reads. The Mint cDNA synthesis kit, primed by a TRBC-specific oligonucleotide, was used to synthesize first-strand cDNA from all RNA. All cDNA was treated with uracil-DNA glycosylase and then went through a first 18-cycle PCR with the universal primers M1SS and BC2_uni_R. The paper's processing steps were these. For normalization, 1 million high-quality reads were randomly selected from each sample, with every read carrying a distinct molecular identifier. Reads with shared molecular identifiers were discarded instead of being binned into consensus sequences. CDR3 identification, clonotype clustering and error correction used MiTCR with a Q25 quality threshold and the strictest error-elimination algorithm. A nonparametric unseen species model with Euler transformation was used to estimate a lower bound on total TCR beta diversity. TCRdb reworked the public reads: Q25 trimming with fastp, MiXCR clone assembly, productive beta chains retained. Rows are combined by CDR3 protein, so each entry shows the most common genes and DNA. The V and J calls and clone size are TCRdb's, not the authors'. This sample holds roughly 800,000 distinct CDR3 sequences; 58% were observed only once. 20% to 25% of the sample rests with the top ten.

The approximately 40 donors, aged roughly 6 to 90 years, were systemically healthy Caucasian individuals from Russia. Around 10 milliliters of peripheral blood were collected from each donor into EDTA-treated Vacutainer tubes. PBMCs were isolated by Ficoll-Paque density-gradient centrifugation, with at least 6 million obtained per sample. Trizol reagent was used to extract total RNA from PBMCs, with at least 6 micrograms per sample. The percentages of naive CD45RAhigh/CD27high T cells were determined by flow cytometry on a PBMC aliquot from every donor. Between the V and J ends, shortened by 2 bases and 3 bases respectively, the junction contains 5 bases. Via the germline V gene (reference sequence), CDR1 is MNHNY and CDR2 SVGAGI. CDR3 length: 12 amino acids, cysteine to phenylalanine. The read is trimmed to its CDR3 DNA, 36 bases read in frame from base 1.

The material sequenced was blood. This receptor was obtained from a man aged 25-40 years in good health. The sequence is built from TRBV6-6 and TRBJ2-7; a confident D gene designation cannot be given. The DNA is as follows: TGTGCCAGCAGTTACCCCCTCTACGAGCAGTACTTC. Its translation is CASSYPLYEQYF.